The rows below give T cell receptor beta chains drawn from one sample of a study of blood T cell repertoires in COVID-19. Sequencing was performed with immunoSEQ multiplex PCR; in TCRdb, only in-frame clones are kept and a portion is missing. The data hold approximately 220,000 clones, with about 90% observed a single time. The source material was PBMCs or T cells enriched from blood (not recorded which). The receptors derive from a woman in her thirties with acute COVID-19. CDR3s include the opening cysteine and the closing phenylalanine or tryptophan. D genes are given only for firm matches. Size is stated for part of the rows, as once, few or many counts, or as a class when the clone is expanded.

CDR3aa: CASSVRQGAFEQYF; CDR3nt: TGTGCCAGCAGCGTACGACAGGGGGCGTTCGAGCAGTACTTC; d_gene: TRBD1; abundance: -; j_gene: TRBJ2-7; v_gene: TRBV28
CDR3aa: CASSLVTGSFEQYF; CDR3nt: TGCGCCAGCAGCTTGGTTACAGGGTCGTTCGAGCAGTACTTC; d_gene: -; abundance: -; j_gene: TRBJ2-7; v_gene: TRBV5-1
CDR3aa: CASSFGGISYGYTF; CDR3nt: TGTGCCAGCAGCTTCGGGGGAATTAGTTATGGCTACACCTTC; d_gene: -; abundance: many; j_gene: TRBJ1-2; v_gene: TRBV7-9
CDR3aa: CAISESFGPYEQYF; CDR3nt: TGTGCCATCAGTGAGTCTTTTGGGCCTTACGAGCAGTACTTC; d_gene: -; abundance: -; j_gene: TRBJ2-7; v_gene: TRBV10-3
CDR3aa: CASSQGDSRARDGYTF; CDR3nt: TGTGCCAGCAGCCAAGGGGACAGCCGCGCAAGGGATGGCTACACCTTC; d_gene: TRBD1; abundance: -; j_gene: TRBJ1-2; v_gene: TRBV3-1/TRBV3-2
CDR3aa: CASSLPGGYTGELFF; CDR3nt: TGTGCCAGCAGCTTACCGGGGGGGTACACCGGGGAGCTGTTTTTT; d_gene: TRBD2; abundance: -; j_gene: TRBJ2-2; v_gene: TRBV11-2
CDR3aa: CASSEALRQVEEKLFF; CDR3nt: TGTGCCAGCAGTGAAGCATTGAGACAGGTTGAAGAAAAACTGTTTTTT; d_gene: -; abundance: -; j_gene: TRBJ1-4; v_gene: TRBV25-1
CDR3aa: CASSPERGVNEKLFF; CDR3nt: TGTGCCAGCAGCCCCGAACGGGGAGTTAATGAAAAACTGTTTTTT; d_gene: -; abundance: -; j_gene: TRBJ1-4; v_gene: TRBV7-2
CDR3aa: CASSRGQGYEQYF; CDR3nt: TGTGCCAGCAGCAGGGGGCAGGGATACGAGCAGTACTTC; d_gene: TRBD1; abundance: -; j_gene: TRBJ2-7; v_gene: TRBV12-3/TRBV12-4
CDR3aa: CASSRGDRVEAFF; CDR3nt: TGTGCCAGCAGCAGGGGGGACAGGGTTGAAGCTTTCTTT; d_gene: TRBD1; abundance: -; j_gene: TRBJ1-1; v_gene: TRBV7-6
CDR3aa: CASSFLGGAGANVLTF; CDR3nt: TGTGCCAGCAGCTTCCTAGGAGGGGCCGGGGCCAACGTCCTGACTTTC; d_gene: -; abundance: -; j_gene: TRBJ2-6; v_gene: TRBV5-8
CDR3aa: CASSPSTDTQYF; CDR3nt: TGTGCCAGCAGCCCTTCGACAGATACGCAGTATTTT; d_gene: -; abundance: -; j_gene: TRBJ2-3; v_gene: TRBV3-1/TRBV3-2
CDR3aa: CASSLQGAAGANVLTF; CDR3nt: TGTGCCAGCAGCTTACAGGGGGCGGCTGGGGCCAACGTCCTGACTTTC; d_gene: TRBD1; abundance: -; j_gene: TRBJ2-6; v_gene: TRBV5-6
CDR3aa: CASSSGQGNYGYTF; CDR3nt: TGTGCCAGCAGCTCAGGACAGGGAAACTATGGCTACACCTTC; d_gene: TRBD1; abundance: -; j_gene: TRBJ1-2; v_gene: TRBV11-2
CDR3aa: CASSPRRSLPYEQYF; CDR3nt: TGTGCCAGCAGCCCTAGGAGGAGCCTGCCCTACGAGCAGTACTTC; d_gene: -; abundance: -; j_gene: TRBJ2-7; v_gene: TRBV7-2
CDR3aa: CASSTGLGIPTEAFF; CDR3nt: TGTGCCAGTAGCACAGGTTTGGGGATTCCCACTGAAGCTTTCTTT; d_gene: -; abundance: once; j_gene: TRBJ1-1; v_gene: TRBV19
CDR3aa: CASSYTGGGILSPSYNEQFF; CDR3nt: TGTGCCAGCAGTTACACGGGCGGGGGGATCCTATCACCCTCCTACAATGAGCAGTTCTTC; d_gene: TRBD2; abundance: -; j_gene: TRBJ2-1; v_gene: TRBV6-2/TRBV6-3
CDR3aa: CASSLVPGQSMGYTF; CDR3nt: TGTGCCAGCAGCTTGGTCCCGGGACAGTCTATGGGCTACACCTTC; d_gene: TRBD1; abundance: -; j_gene: TRBJ1-2; v_gene: TRBV5-6
CDR3aa: CASSDAGPGPRQPQHF; CDR3nt: TGTGCCAGCAGTGATGCGGGACCGGGGCCCCGTCAGCCCCAGCATTTT; d_gene: -; abundance: -; j_gene: TRBJ1-5; v_gene: TRBV2
CDR3aa: CASSPGTSGGGTGELFF; CDR3nt: TGCGCCAGCAGCCCCGGGACTAGCGGGGGCGGCACCGGGGAGCTGTTTTTT; d_gene: TRBD2; abundance: -; j_gene: TRBJ2-2; v_gene: TRBV5-1
CDR3aa: CSVEEPLVPYEQYF; CDR3nt: TGCAGCGTTGAAGAACCCTTAGTCCCTTACGAGCAGTACTTC; d_gene: -; abundance: -; j_gene: TRBJ2-7; v_gene: TRBV29-1
CDR3aa: CASSLGAGGNYEQYF; CDR3nt: TGCGCCAGCAGCTTGGGCGCGGGGGGCAACTACGAGCAGTACTTC; d_gene: TRBD2; abundance: -; j_gene: TRBJ2-7; v_gene: TRBV5-1
CDR3aa: CASSGGQHRNGYTF; CDR3nt: TGTGCCAGCAGTGGGGGACAGCACAGAAACGGCTACACCTTC; d_gene: TRBD1; abundance: -; j_gene: TRBJ1-2; v_gene: TRBV28
CDR3aa: CSVTRDTGFDGYTF; CDR3nt: TGCAGCGTCACCCGAGATACGGGTTTTGATGGCTACACCTTC; d_gene: -; abundance: once; j_gene: TRBJ1-2; v_gene: TRBV29-1
CDR3aa: CASSLGLSSEQYF; CDR3nt: TGTGCCAGCAGCTTGGGGCTATCTTCCGAGCAGTACTTC; d_gene: -; abundance: -; j_gene: TRBJ2-7; v_gene: TRBV11-3
CDR3aa: CASSPISGQETQYF; CDR3nt: TGTGCCAGCAGCCCCATATCGGGCCAAGAGACCCAGTACTTC; d_gene: -; abundance: -; j_gene: TRBJ2-5; v_gene: TRBV9
CDR3aa: CASSLGQAGSPLHF; CDR3nt: TGCGCCAGCAGCCTCGGGCAGGCGGGATCACCCCTCCACTTT; d_gene: -; abundance: -; j_gene: TRBJ1-6; v_gene: TRBV5-1
CDR3aa: CASSQGMNTEAFF; CDR3nt: TGTGCCAGTAGTCAGGGGATGAACACTGAAGCTTTCTTT; d_gene: -; abundance: -; j_gene: TRBJ1-1; v_gene: TRBV19
CDR3aa: CASSEDRNNEQFF; CDR3nt: TGTGCCAGCAGCGAAGACAGGAACAATGAGCAGTTCTTC; d_gene: -; abundance: -; j_gene: TRBJ2-1; v_gene: TRBV6-1
CDR3aa: CASSPRQEAFEQYF; CDR3nt: TGTGCCAGCTCACCAAGACAGGAAGCCTTTGAGCAGTACTTC; d_gene: -; abundance: -; j_gene: TRBJ2-7; v_gene: TRBV18
CDR3aa: CASAINAGTSKETQYF; CDR3nt: TGTGCCAGCGCGATAAATGCCGGGACTTCTAAAGAGACCCAGTACTTC; d_gene: -; abundance: -; j_gene: TRBJ2-5; v_gene: TRBV7-2
CDR3aa: CASSTGLAGPEELFF; CDR3nt: TGTGCCAGCAGCACGGGACTAGCGGGGCCGGAGGAGCTGTTTTTT; d_gene: TRBD2; abundance: -; j_gene: TRBJ2-2; v_gene: TRBV11-2
CDR3aa: CASSIFAGSTNEKLFF; CDR3nt: TGTGCCAGTAGTATATTCGCAGGGTCAACTAATGAAAAACTGTTTTTT; d_gene: -; abundance: -; j_gene: TRBJ1-4; v_gene: TRBV19
CDR3aa: CASSYGTAGELFF; CDR3nt: TGTGCCAGCAGTTACGGCACAGCCGGGGAGCTGTTTTTT; d_gene: -; abundance: -; j_gene: TRBJ2-2; v_gene: TRBV6-5
CDR3aa: CASLRWGDGYTF; CDR3nt: TGTGCCAGCCTGAGGTGGGGGGATGGCTACACCTTC; d_gene: -; abundance: few; j_gene: TRBJ1-2; v_gene: TRBV6-5
CDR3aa: CARGGESGNSPLHF; CDR3nt: TGTGCCAGAGGAGGGGAGTCGGGTAATTCACCCCTCCACTTT; d_gene: -; abundance: -; j_gene: TRBJ1-6; v_gene: TRBV2
CDR3aa: CAGGALNTGELFF; CDR3nt: TGTGCAGGGGGGGCCCTGAACACCGGGGAGCTGTTTTTT; d_gene: -; abundance: -; j_gene: TRBJ2-2; v_gene: TRBV7-8
CDR3aa: CASGERFSEQYF; CDR3nt: TGTGCCAGCGGGGAGCGGTTTAGCGAGCAGTACTTC; d_gene: -; abundance: -; j_gene: TRBJ2-7; v_gene: TRBV12-3/TRBV12-4
CDR3aa: CASSVEAGYNEQFF; CDR3nt: TGTGCCAGCAGCGTAGAGGCAGGCTACAATGAGCAGTTCTTC; d_gene: -; abundance: -; j_gene: TRBJ2-1; v_gene: TRBV9
CDR3aa: CASRKTRQGGNEQFF; CDR3nt: TGCGCCAGCAGGAAGACAAGGCAGGGAGGGAATGAGCAGTTCTTC; d_gene: TRBD2; abundance: -; j_gene: TRBJ2-1; v_gene: TRBV4-3
CDR3aa: CASSESVTGMGYTF; CDR3nt: TGTGCCAGCAGTGAATCCGTGACAGGGATGGGCTACACCTTC; d_gene: TRBD1; abundance: -; j_gene: TRBJ1-2; v_gene: TRBV25-1
CDR3aa: CVVTRLPMNTEAFF; CDR3nt: TGTGTCGTCACTCGCCTTCCCATGAACACTGAAGCTTTCTTT; d_gene: -; abundance: -; j_gene: TRBJ1-1; v_gene: TRBV28
CDR3aa: CASSPTGNYEKLFF; CDR3nt: TGTGCCAGCAGCCCGACAGGGAATTATGAAAAACTGTTTTTT; d_gene: TRBD1; abundance: -; j_gene: TRBJ1-4; v_gene: TRBV5-6
CDR3aa: CASSYRDREGNTIYF; CDR3nt: TGTGCCAGCAGCTACCGGGACAGGGAAGGAAACACCATATATTTT; d_gene: TRBD1; abundance: -; j_gene: TRBJ1-3; v_gene: TRBV7-2
CDR3aa: CAISDSSRGGYYEQYF; CDR3nt: TGTGCCATCAGTGACTCCTCGCGGGGGGGCTATTACGAGCAGTACTTC; d_gene: TRBD2; abundance: -; j_gene: TRBJ2-7; v_gene: TRBV10-3
CDR3aa: CATSIRGGQPQHF; CDR3nt: TGTGCCACCAGTATACGGGGGGGTCAGCCCCAGCATTTT; d_gene: -; abundance: once; j_gene: TRBJ1-5; v_gene: TRBV15
CDR3aa: CASSEARRDNQPQHF; CDR3nt: TGTGCCAGCAGTGAAGCGCGGCGGGACAATCAGCCCCAGCATTTT; d_gene: -; abundance: -; j_gene: TRBJ1-5; v_gene: TRBV2
CDR3aa: CASSFAGQNYGYTF; CDR3nt: TGTGCCAGCAGCTTTGCGGGCCAAAACTATGGCTACACCTTC; d_gene: -; abundance: -; j_gene: TRBJ1-2; v_gene: TRBV13
CDR3aa: CASSRDRGLGAFF; CDR3nt: TGTGCCAGCAGCCGGGACAGGGGGCTGGGAGCTTTCTTT; d_gene: TRBD1; abundance: -; j_gene: TRBJ1-1; v_gene: TRBV7-8
CDR3aa: CASSQELQGAEAFF; CDR3nt: TGCGCCAGCAGCCAAGAGCTACAGGGGGCTGAAGCTTTCTTT; d_gene: TRBD1; abundance: -; j_gene: TRBJ1-1; v_gene: TRBV4-1
CDR3aa: CASSLQVSEQYF; CDR3nt: TGTGCCAGCAGCCTGCAGGTGAGCGAGCAGTACTTC; d_gene: -; abundance: -; j_gene: TRBJ2-7; v_gene: TRBV7-9
CDR3aa: CSASNRADTQYF; CDR3nt: TGCAGTGCTAGTAACAGGGCCGATACGCAGTATTTT; d_gene: -; abundance: -; j_gene: TRBJ2-3; v_gene: TRBV20-1
CDR3aa: CSASPVRRAYNEQFF; CDR3nt: TGCAGTGCTAGTCCCGTCCGGAGGGCCTACAATGAGCAGTTCTTC; d_gene: -; abundance: -; j_gene: TRBJ2-1; v_gene: TRBV20-1
CDR3aa: CASSPGQAATNEKLFF; CDR3nt: TGTGCCAGCTCACCCGGACAGGCGGCAACTAATGAAAAACTGTTTTTT; d_gene: TRBD1; abundance: -; j_gene: TRBJ1-4; v_gene: TRBV18
CDR3aa: CASSGSGGQETQYF; CDR3nt: TGTGCCAGCAGCGGGTCGGGGGGGCAAGAGACCCAGTACTTC; d_gene: TRBD2; abundance: -; j_gene: TRBJ2-5; v_gene: TRBV9
CDR3aa: CASRTWADSEAFF; CDR3nt: TGTGCCAGCAGAACTTGGGCGGACAGTGAAGCTTTCTTT; d_gene: -; abundance: -; j_gene: TRBJ1-1; v_gene: TRBV6-5
CDR3aa: CASSVAPGNSYEQYF; CDR3nt: TGTGCCAGCAGCGTAGCTCCGGGGAACTCCTACGAGCAGTACTTC; d_gene: -; abundance: once; j_gene: TRBJ2-7; v_gene: TRBV9